This T cell receptor (beta chain) is from a study of shared clonotypes between healthy human individuals. Study results and limitations: Shared clonotypes: approximately 5% naive CD4, under 4% naive CD8, around 2.2% memory CD4, 0.35% to 0.5% memory CD8. The study drew on few donors, limiting represented genetic and exposure-history diversity.

Concerning this clone itself: Its antigen is not known.

There are 14 residues in the CDR3. Assay execution took place at the deep level. TCRdb's copy holds only in-frame clones and misses some; the assay was immunoSEQ multiplex PCR. This sample has approximately 640,000 clones, with around 90% found just once. The CD8 memory fraction combined CD45RO+ cells with TemRA cells (CCR7-negative CD45RA+). The receptor was isolated from a man between 18 and 29 years old in good health. Some clones in this sample may be carry-over from other donors' samples. J is TRBJ2-2 and V is TRBV21-1; TRBD1, the table's D call, was not compared with the DNA. TRBV21-1 is flagged as a pseudogene. Material: memory CD8+ T cells from PBMCs. This sample's subset: CD45RO+ cells pooled with CCR7-negative TemRA cells. The CDR3 here is CASSKAGHTGELFF. The CDR3 DNA reads TGTGCCAGCAGCAAAGCGGGGCACACCGGGGAGCTGTTTTTT.